What follows describes a single T cell receptor beta chain. The sample comes from a study of blood T cell repertoires in COVID-19. The method was immunoSEQ multiplex PCR; TCRdb's version includes in-frame clones alone and lacks a portion of them. The repertoire holds around 240,000 clones, roughly 84% seen once, with more than 0.75% in the top ten. V was pared by 4 bases and J by 6 bases, with 9 bases of the junction left unmatched. The CDR3 spans 16 residues. Germline loops: CDR1 SGHNT, CDR2 YYREEE (reference sequence). Sequencing was performed on peripheral blood. The chain recombines TRBV5-4 with TRBJ2-1; TRBD1 aligns across 11 bases. The receptor's source is a man aged 35 to 55 with acute or convalescent COVID-19. The CDR3 DNA reads TGTGCCAGCAGCCGAGCCCGGGACAGGGGGAGCAATGAGCAGTTCTTC. Amino acid sequence: CASSRARDRGSNEQFF.